This T cell receptor (beta chain) emerged from a study of control samples from healthy donors and cancer patients. The table came from immunoSEQ multiplex PCR; TCRdb's copy has only in-frame clones and leaves some out. The sample records about 160,000 clones, over 85% being singletons. V shed 5 bases and J shed 0 bases, with 11 bases lying between them. The CDR3 is made up of 15 amino acids. The V gene's germline CDR1 is PRHDT and CDR2 FYEKMQ (reference sequence). Sample: blood. The V and J genes are TRBV13 and TRBJ2-1; D is undetermined. The receptor was derived from a man aged 25 to 40 in good health. In DNA, the CDR3 is TGTGCCAGCAGCGAAGCTACGAGCTCCTACAATGAGCAGTTCTTC. Its translation: CASSEATSSYNEQFF.